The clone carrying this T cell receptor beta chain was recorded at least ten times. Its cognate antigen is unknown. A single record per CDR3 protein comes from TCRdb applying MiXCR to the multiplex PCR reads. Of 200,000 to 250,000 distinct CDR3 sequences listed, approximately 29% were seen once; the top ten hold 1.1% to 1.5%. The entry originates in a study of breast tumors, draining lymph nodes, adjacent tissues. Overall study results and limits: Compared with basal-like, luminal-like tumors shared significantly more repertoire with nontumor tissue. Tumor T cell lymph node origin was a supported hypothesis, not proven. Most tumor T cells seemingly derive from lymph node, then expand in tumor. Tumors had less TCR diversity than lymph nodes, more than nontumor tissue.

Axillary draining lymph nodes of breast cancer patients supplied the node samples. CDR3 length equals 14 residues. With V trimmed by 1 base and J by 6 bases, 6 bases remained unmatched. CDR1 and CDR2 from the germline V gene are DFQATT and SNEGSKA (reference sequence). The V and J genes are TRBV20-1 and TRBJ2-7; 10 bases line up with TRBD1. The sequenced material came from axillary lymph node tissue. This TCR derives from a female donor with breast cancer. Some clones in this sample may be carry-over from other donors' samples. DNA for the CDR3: TGCAGTGCTAGAGCCGGGACAGGGGCCTCCGAGCAGTACTTC. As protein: CSARAGTGASEQYF.